This record concerns one T cell receptor beta chain sequence. This specimen belongs to a study of control samples from healthy donors and cancer patients. Method: immunoSEQ multiplex PCR; TCRdb's copy keeps in-frame clones and lacks some. The table includes 150,000 to 200,000 clones, around nine tenths detected once. This TCR was recovered from a woman in her twenties or thirties in good health. Sequenced: blood.

CDR3 DNA sequence: TGTGCCACCAGCAGAGATCCAGCCGCTCAGCCCCAGCATTTT. It translates to CATSRDPAAQPQHF. V usage is TRBV15 and J usage is TRBJ1-5; D is unclear. Trimming shortened V by 0 bases and J by 6 bases, and 9 bases separated the two germline ends. The CDR3 covers 14 residues. The germline V gene encodes CDR1 LNHNV and CDR2 YYDKDF (reference sequence).